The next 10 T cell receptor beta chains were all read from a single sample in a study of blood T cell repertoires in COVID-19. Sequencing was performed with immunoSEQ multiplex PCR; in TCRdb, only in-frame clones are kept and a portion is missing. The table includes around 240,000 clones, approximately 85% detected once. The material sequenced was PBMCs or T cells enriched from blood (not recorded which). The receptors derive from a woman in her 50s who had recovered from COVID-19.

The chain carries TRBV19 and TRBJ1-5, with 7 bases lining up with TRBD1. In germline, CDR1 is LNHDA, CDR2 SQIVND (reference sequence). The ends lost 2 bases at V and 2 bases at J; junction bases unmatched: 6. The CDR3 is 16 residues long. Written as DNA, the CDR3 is TGTGCCAGTAGTATAAGAGGGGGCGGTGGCAATCAGCCCCAGCATTTT. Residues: CASSIRGGGGNQPQHF.

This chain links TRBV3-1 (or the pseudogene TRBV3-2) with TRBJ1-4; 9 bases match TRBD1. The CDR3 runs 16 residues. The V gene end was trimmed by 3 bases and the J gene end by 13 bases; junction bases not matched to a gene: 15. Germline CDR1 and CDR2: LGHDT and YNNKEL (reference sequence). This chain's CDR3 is CASSHLKTGGASGLFF. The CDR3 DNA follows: TGTGCCAGCAGCCACCTAAAGACAGGGGGGGCGAGCGGACTGTTTTTT.

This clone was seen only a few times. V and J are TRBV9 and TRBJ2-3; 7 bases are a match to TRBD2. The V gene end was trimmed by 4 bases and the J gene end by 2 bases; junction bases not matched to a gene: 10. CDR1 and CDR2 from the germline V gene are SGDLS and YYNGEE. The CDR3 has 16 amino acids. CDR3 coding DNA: TGTGCCAGCAGCCCGAGGGGTCTAGCGGCCACAGATACGCAGTATTTT. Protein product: CASSPRGLAATDTQYF.

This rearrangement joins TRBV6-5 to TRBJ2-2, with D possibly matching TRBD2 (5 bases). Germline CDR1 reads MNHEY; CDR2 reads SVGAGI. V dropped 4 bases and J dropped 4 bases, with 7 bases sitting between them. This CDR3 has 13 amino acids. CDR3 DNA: TGTGCCAGCAGTTTACTAGTCACCGGGGAGCTGTTTTTT. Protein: CASSLLVTGELFF.

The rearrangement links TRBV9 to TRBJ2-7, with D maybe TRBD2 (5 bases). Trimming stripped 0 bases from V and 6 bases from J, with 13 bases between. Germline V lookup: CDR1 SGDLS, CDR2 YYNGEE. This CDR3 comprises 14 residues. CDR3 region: CASSVATAAGEQYF. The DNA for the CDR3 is TGTGCCAGCAGCGTAGCTACGGCCGCGGGCGAGCAGTACTTC.

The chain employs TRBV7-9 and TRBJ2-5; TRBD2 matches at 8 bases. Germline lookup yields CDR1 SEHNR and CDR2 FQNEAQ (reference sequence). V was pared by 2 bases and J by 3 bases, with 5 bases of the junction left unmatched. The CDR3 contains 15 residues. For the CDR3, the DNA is TGTGCCAGCAGCTTACCCCAACTAGCGGAAGAGACCCAGTACTTC. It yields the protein CASSLPQLAEETQYF.

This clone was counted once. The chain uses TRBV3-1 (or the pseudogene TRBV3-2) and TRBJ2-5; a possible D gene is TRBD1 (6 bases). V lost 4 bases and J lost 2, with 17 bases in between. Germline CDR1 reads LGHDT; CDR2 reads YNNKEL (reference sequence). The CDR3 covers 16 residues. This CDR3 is CASSLKGYRGQETQYF. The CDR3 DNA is TGTGCCAGCAGCCTGAAAGGGTATAGGGGGCAAGAGACCCAGTACTTC.

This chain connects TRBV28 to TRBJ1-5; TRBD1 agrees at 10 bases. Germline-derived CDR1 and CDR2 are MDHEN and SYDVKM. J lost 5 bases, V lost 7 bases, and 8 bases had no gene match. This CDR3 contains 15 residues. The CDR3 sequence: CASNGIGTGDQPQHF. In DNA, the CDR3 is TGTGCCAGCAATGGAATAGGGACAGGGGATCAGCCCCAGCATTTT.

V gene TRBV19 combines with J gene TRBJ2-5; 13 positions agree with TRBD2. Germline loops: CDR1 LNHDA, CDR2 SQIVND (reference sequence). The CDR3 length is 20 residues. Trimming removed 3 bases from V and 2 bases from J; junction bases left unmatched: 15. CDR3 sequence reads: CASSMRRWTSGSVLQETQYF. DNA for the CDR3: TGTGCCAGTAGTATGAGACGGTGGACTAGCGGGAGTGTTTTACAAGAGACCCAGTACTTC.

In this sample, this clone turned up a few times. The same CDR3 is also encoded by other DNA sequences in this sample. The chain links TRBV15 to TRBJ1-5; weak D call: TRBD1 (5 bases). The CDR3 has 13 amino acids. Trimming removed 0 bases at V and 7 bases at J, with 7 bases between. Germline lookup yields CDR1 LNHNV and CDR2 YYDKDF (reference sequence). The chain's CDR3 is CATSRDQGQPQHF. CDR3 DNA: TGTGCCACCAGCAGAGATCAGGGACAGCCCCAGCATTTT.